These T cell receptor beta chains were read from a single sample in a study of shared clonotypes between healthy human individuals. Here immunoSEQ multiplex PCR was the method, and the copy in TCRdb shows in-frame clones only, minus some. In the table there are 2.3 million or so clones, over 85% of which are singletons. Sequenced sample: naive CD4+ T cells from PBMCs. Receptors originate from a man aged 18 to 29 in good health. Some clones in this sample may be carry-over from other donors' samples. CDR3s include the opening cysteine and the closing phenylalanine or tryptophan. D genes are given only for firm matches. Only part of the rows carry a size: once, few, many, or a class if the clone is expanded.

V gene: TRBV2
J gene: TRBJ1-5
clone size: few
D gene: -
CDR3 protein: CASIGQSPSNQPQHF
CDR3 DNA: TGTGCCAGCATAGGACAGAGCCCGAGCAATCAGCCCCAGCATTTT

V gene: TRBV7-3
J gene: TRBJ2-2
clone size: -
D gene: TRBD2
CDR3 protein: CASSFTLAGINTGELFF
CDR3 DNA: TGTGCCAGCAGCTTCACGCTAGCGGGGATAAACACCGGGGAGCTGTTTTTT

V gene: TRBV7-9
J gene: TRBJ2-7
clone size: -
D gene: -
CDR3 protein: CASSHAYEQYF
CDR3 DNA: TGTGCCAGCAGCCACGCCTACGAGCAGTACTTC

V gene: TRBV27
J gene: TRBJ1-2
clone size: -
D gene: TRBD1
CDR3 protein: CATRRTGVRGYTF
CDR3 DNA: TGTGCCACTCGACGGACAGGGGTACGCGGCTACACCTTC

V gene: TRBV19
J gene: TRBJ2-7
clone size: -
D gene: TRBD1
CDR3 protein: CATSTQGDSSYEQYF
CDR3 DNA: TGTGCCACCTCAACACAAGGGGACAGTTCCTACGAGCAGTACTTC

V gene: TRBV6-5
J gene: TRBJ2-3
clone size: -
D gene: -
CDR3 protein: CASSYSGGVMGTQYF
CDR3 DNA: TGTGCCAGCAGTTACTCGGGCGGAGTCATGGGTACGCAGTATTTT

V gene: TRBV19
J gene: TRBJ1-1
clone size: -
D gene: TRBD1
CDR3 protein: CASRLQQGAQGTEAFF
CDR3 DNA: TGTGCCAGTAGACTGCAACAGGGGGCGCAGGGGACTGAAGCTTTCTTT

V gene: TRBV10-3
J gene: TRBJ2-1
clone size: -
D gene: TRBD1
CDR3 protein: CAISDITGGEGQFF
CDR3 DNA: TGTGCCATCAGTGACATTACAGGGGGCGAAGGGCAGTTCTTC

V gene: TRBV30
J gene: TRBJ2-5
clone size: once
D gene: -
CDR3 protein: CAWTKLDWQETQYF
CDR3 DNA: TGTGCCTGGACAAAACTGGATTGGCAAGAGACCCAGTACTTC

V gene: TRBV28
J gene: TRBJ1-5
clone size: -
D gene: -
CDR3 protein: CASSSLKLGNQPQHF
CDR3 DNA: TGTGCCAGCAGTTCTTTAAAGTTGGGCAATCAGCCCCAGCATTTT

V gene: TRBV27
J gene: TRBJ1-1
clone size: once
D gene: -
CDR3 protein: CASSLLGADTHEAFF
CDR3 DNA: TGTGCCAGCAGTTTATTAGGAGCAGACACCCATGAAGCTTTCTTT

V gene: TRBV19
J gene: TRBJ2-5
clone size: -
D gene: -
CDR3 protein: CASSIDLSSMETQYF
CDR3 DNA: TGTGCCAGTAGTATAGATCTTTCTAGCATGGAGACCCAGTACTTC

V gene: TRBV7-3
J gene: TRBJ2-3
clone size: -
D gene: -
CDR3 protein: CASSLIPTVLGTDTQYF
CDR3 DNA: TGTGCCAGCAGCTTAATTCCGACTGTTTTAGGCACAGATACGCAGTATTTT

V gene: TRBV10-3
J gene: TRBJ1-1
clone size: -
D gene: -
CDR3 protein: CAITRTGSGTEAFF
CDR3 DNA: TGTGCCATCACTCGTACAGGGAGCGGCACTGAAGCTTTCTTT

V gene: TRBV14
J gene: TRBJ2-1
clone size: -
D gene: -
CDR3 protein: CASSQEVGRKFF
CDR3 DNA: TGTGCCAGCAGCCAAGAAGTAGGGCGGAAGTTCTTC

V gene: TRBV28
J gene: TRBJ2-3
clone size: -
D gene: TRBD1
CDR3 protein: CASSRDRGADTQYF
CDR3 DNA: TGTGCCAGCAGTCGGGACAGGGGAGCAGATACGCAGTATTTT

V gene: TRBV2
J gene: TRBJ2-5
clone size: once
D gene: -
CDR3 protein: CASYKEANQETQYF
CDR3 DNA: TGTGCCAGCTACAAAGAGGCGAATCAAGAGACCCAGTACTTC

V gene: TRBV30
J gene: TRBJ1-2
clone size: -
D gene: TRBD1
CDR3 protein: CAWSFALGQGNYGYTF
CDR3 DNA: TGTGCCTGGAGTTTTGCTCTGGGACAGGGTAACTATGGCTACACCTTC

V gene: TRBV5-6
J gene: TRBJ1-1
clone size: -
D gene: TRBD1
CDR3 protein: CASSLEGAWTEAFF
CDR3 DNA: TGTGCCAGCAGCTTGGAGGGGGCATGGACTGAAGCTTTCTTT

V gene: TRBV19
J gene: TRBJ2-1
clone size: -
D gene: TRBD2
CDR3 protein: CASSSGRAQNEQFF
CDR3 DNA: TGTGCCTCATCTAGCGGGAGGGCCCAAAATGAGCAGTTCTTC

V gene: TRBV6-6
J gene: TRBJ2-2
clone size: -
D gene: TRBD1
CDR3 protein: CASSIRDRPTGELFF
CDR3 DNA: TGTGCCAGCAGCATCCGGGACAGACCCACCGGGGAGCTGTTTTTT

V gene: TRBV9
J gene: TRBJ2-5
clone size: -
D gene: TRBD2
CDR3 protein: CASSVVGGSIETQYF
CDR3 DNA: TGTGCCAGCAGCGTAGTAGGCGGGAGTATAGAGACCCAGTACTTC

V gene: TRBV4-1
J gene: TRBJ1-2
clone size: -
D gene: -
CDR3 protein: CASSQELEEHTF
CDR3 DNA: TGCGCCAGCAGCCAAGAATTAGAGGAGCACACCTTC

V gene: TRBV6-6
J gene: TRBJ1-2
clone size: few
D gene: TRBD1
CDR3 protein: CASSSGQGSYGYTF
CDR3 DNA: TGTGCCAGCAGTTCGGGACAGGGGAGCTATGGCTACACCTTC

V gene: TRBV28
J gene: TRBJ1-2
clone size: -
D gene: TRBD1
CDR3 protein: CASAGTVYGYTF
CDR3 DNA: TGTGCCAGCGCGGGGACAGTATATGGCTACACCTTC

V gene: TRBV30
J gene: TRBJ2-1
clone size: -
D gene: TRBD2
CDR3 protein: CAWSGRSGHYEQFF
CDR3 DNA: TGTGCCTGGAGCGGGAGGAGCGGGCACTATGAGCAGTTCTTC

V gene: TRBV10-1
J gene: TRBJ2-2
clone size: -
D gene: -
CDR3 protein: CASSAHYSTGELFF
CDR3 DNA: TGCGCCAGCAGTGCCCATTATAGCACCGGGGAGCTGTTTTTT

V gene: TRBV28
J gene: TRBJ2-5
clone size: -
D gene: -
CDR3 protein: CASAARSWYQETQYF
CDR3 DNA: TGTGCCAGTGCTGCCCGGAGTTGGTATCAAGAGACCCAGTACTTC

V gene: TRBV10-3
J gene: TRBJ2-7
clone size: -
D gene: TRBD2
CDR3 protein: CAISESSGTSGRRYEQYF
CDR3 DNA: TGTGCCATCAGTGAGTCATCCGGGACTAGCGGGAGAAGGTACGAGCAGTACTTC

V gene: TRBV27
J gene: TRBJ2-7
clone size: -
D gene: TRBD1
CDR3 protein: CASSLGGQGHDEQYF
CDR3 DNA: TGTGCCAGCAGTTTAGGGGGACAGGGACACGACGAGCAGTACTTC

V gene: TRBV28
J gene: TRBJ1-1
clone size: -
D gene: -
CDR3 protein: CASNKLQLSTEAFF
CDR3 DNA: TGTGCCAGCAACAAGTTACAGCTCAGCACTGAAGCTTTCTTT

V gene: TRBV4-1
J gene: TRBJ1-2
clone size: -
D gene: -
CDR3 protein: CASSQEYSSQVYGYTF
CDR3 DNA: TGCGCCAGCAGCCAAGAATACTCCTCCCAAGTCTATGGCTACACCTTC

V gene: TRBV19
J gene: TRBJ2-7
clone size: -
D gene: -
CDR3 protein: CASRAGGASSYEQYF
CDR3 DNA: TGTGCCAGTAGGGCAGGTGGGGCATCGTCCTACGAGCAGTACTTC

V gene: TRBV19
J gene: TRBJ2-5
clone size: -
D gene: -
CDR3 protein: CASSIDWARGETQYF
CDR3 DNA: TGTGCCAGTAGTATAGATTGGGCCAGGGGAGAGACCCAGTACTTC

V gene: TRBV30
J gene: TRBJ1-2
clone size: -
D gene: -
CDR3 protein: CAWSVNRFYGYTF
CDR3 DNA: TGTGCCTGGAGTGTCAACAGGTTCTATGGCTACACCTTC

V gene: TRBV7-3
J gene: TRBJ2-1
clone size: -
D gene: TRBD2
CDR3 protein: CASSLGLAVNNEQFF
CDR3 DNA: TGTGCCAGCAGCTTAGGGCTAGCGGTTAACAATGAGCAGTTCTTC

V gene: TRBV5-1
J gene: TRBJ2-7
clone size: -
D gene: TRBD2
CDR3 protein: CASSASGLAGLRGDEQYF
CDR3 DNA: TGCGCCAGCAGCGCCTCGGGACTAGCGGGACTGCGCGGGGACGAGCAGTACTTC

V gene: TRBV4-1
J gene: TRBJ1-5
clone size: few
D gene: -
CDR3 protein: CASSQAGDQPQHF
CDR3 DNA: TGCGCCAGCAGCCAAGCCGGAGATCAGCCCCAGCATTTT

V gene: TRBV28
J gene: TRBJ2-1
clone size: -
D gene: -
CDR3 protein: CASSNYYNEQFF
CDR3 DNA: TGTGCCAGCAGTAATTACTACAATGAGCAGTTCTTC

V gene: TRBV25-1
J gene: TRBJ2-1
clone size: -
D gene: TRBD2
CDR3 protein: CASSESGGIGNNEQFF
CDR3 DNA: TGTGCCAGCAGTGAATCGGGGGGGATTGGGAACAATGAGCAGTTCTTC

V gene: TRBV10-3
J gene: TRBJ1-4
clone size: -
D gene: -
CDR3 protein: CAISDRGVREKLFF
CDR3 DNA: TGTGCCATCAGTGACAGGGGAGTTCGTGAAAAACTGTTTTTT

V gene: TRBV28
J gene: TRBJ1-5
clone size: -
D gene: -
CDR3 protein: CASSLGGRQPQHF
CDR3 DNA: TGTGCCAGCAGTTTAGGCGGGCGGCAGCCCCAGCATTTT

V gene: TRBV14
J gene: TRBJ2-5
clone size: -
D gene: TRBD2
CDR3 protein: CASSQDIRPGLAGVGTQYF
CDR3 DNA: TGTGCCAGCAGCCAAGATATTAGACCTGGACTAGCGGGAGTCGGGACCCAGTACTTC

V gene: TRBV19
J gene: TRBJ1-1
clone size: -
D gene: -
CDR3 protein: CASSIVNLNTEAFF
CDR3 DNA: TGTGCCAGTAGTATAGTTAACCTGAACACTGAAGCTTTCTTT

V gene: TRBV7-9
J gene: TRBJ2-2
clone size: -
D gene: -
CDR3 protein: CASSLDKRNGELFF
CDR3 DNA: TGTGCCAGCAGCTTAGATAAGCGTAACGGGGAGCTGTTTTTT

V gene: TRBV7-9
J gene: TRBJ2-4
clone size: once
D gene: -
CDR3 protein: CASSQLTRPLQYF
CDR3 DNA: TGTGCCAGCAGCCAGCTGACCAGGCCTCTTCAGTACTTC

V gene: TRBV11-2
J gene: TRBJ1-5
clone size: -
D gene: -
CDR3 protein: CASSPTVNSNQPQHF
CDR3 DNA: TGTGCCAGCAGCCCGACAGTTAATAGCAATCAGCCCCAGCATTTT

V gene: TRBV2
J gene: TRBJ1-2
clone size: -
D gene: TRBD1
CDR3 protein: CASMTGPSNYGYTF
CDR3 DNA: TGTGCCAGCATGACAGGGCCTTCGAACTATGGCTACACCTTC